Listed below are T cell receptor beta chains from one sample, sequenced in a study of CD8 T cells in ankylosing spondylitis. TCRdb independently ran MiXCR on the 5' RACE reads; one entry per CDR3 protein. The sample holds about 340,000 distinct CDR3 sequences, about 14% seen once. Sequenced material: blood, either unsorted or a sorted T cell fraction (not recorded which). Receptor source: a male donor with ankylosing spondylitis or in good health (not recorded which). Both conserved end residues are trimmed from each CDR3.

j_call v_call cdr3_aa
TRBJ2-7 TRBV4-2 ASSRGPGVAGDYEQY
TRBJ2-3 TRBV5-6 ASSGAGTGLTDTQY
TRBJ2-1 TRBV6-1 ASSESRGDEQF
TRBJ2-6 TRBV12-3/TRBV12-4 ASGEGKKGANVLT
TRBJ1-1 TRBV12-3/TRBV12-4 ASSLVNREAF
TRBJ2-5 TRBV12-3/TRBV12-4 ASSPPTGEETQY
TRBJ1-3 TRBV10-3 AITPELSSGNTIY
TRBJ2-2 TRBV20-1 SAGMNTGELF
TRBJ1-1 TRBV20-1 SARGTLNTEAF
TRBJ2-3 TRBV11-2 ASSIDRGPADTQY
TRBJ2-1 TRBV10-3 AISSAALQDEQF
TRBJ2-3 TRBV7-9 ASSLVGYTDTQY
TRBJ2-3 TRBV7-2 ASSLGPAGGTDTQY
TRBJ2-2 TRBV18 ASSPTVGQGYTGELF
TRBJ2-3 TRBV3-1 ASSQDLYGGLHTDTQY
TRBJ1-1 TRBV3-1 ASSRPGGNTEAF
TRBJ1-2 TRBV12-3/TRBV12-4 ASGLGLGYGYT
TRBJ1-2 TRBV4-2 ASSQTLNYGYT
TRBJ2-1 TRBV2 ASSGVAGGRSL
TRBJ2-1 TRBV20-1 CASRLAGPSSYNEQF
TRBJ2-3 TRBV7-9 ASGLLDTQY
TRBJ1-4 TRBV28 AISPGLFCWKLF
TRBJ1-2 TRBV20-1 SATTGGRHGYT
TRBJ1-2 TRBV15 ATSRGQGYGYT
TRBJ2-5 TRBV12-3/TRBV12-4 ASREQGESETQY
TRBJ2-2 TRBV6-2/TRBV6-3 ASRPLTGELF
TRBJ2-7 TRBV12-3/TRBV12-4 ASTLLNTAFPYEQY
TRBJ1-2 TRBV5-1 ASSRGHNYGYT
TRBJ2-1 TRBV5-1 ASSLVGDPSDEQF
TRBJ2-2 TRBV5-1 ASSFSGTSISGELF
TRBJ2-1 TRBV11-2 ASSLAPLTVPNEQF
TRBJ2-1 TRBV4-2 ASSQERVAGGDEQF
TRBJ2-5 TRBV10-2 ASSAAPGLARETQY
TRBJ2-5 TRBV28 ASSPPGAGEETQY
TRBJ2-3 TRBV7-6 ASSSLATSTDTQY
TRBJ2-5 TRBV7-2 ASSNREAETQY
TRBJ2-1 TRBV12-3/TRBV12-4 ASSFGRLHYNEQF
TRBJ2-1 TRBV5-6 ASSLPGQGYNEQF
TRBJ1-6 TRBV10-2 ASTREWNSPLH
TRBJ2-5 TRBV2 ASSADRLSETQY
TRBJ2-7 TRBV27 ASSLAGTGPSEQY
TRBJ1-1 TRBV9 ASSVDPRVGMNTEAF
TRBJ2-5 TRBV4-2 ASSQTSGKETQY
TRBJ2-1 TRBV5-5 ASSLTGGVSYNEQF
TRBJ2-5 TRBV20-1 SARDRGLHQETQY
TRBJ2-7 TRBV5-6 ASSLVQGRYEQY
TRBJ2-3 TRBV3-1 ASSQGGDPSDTQY
TRBJ1-1 TRBV12-3/TRBV12-4 ASSWSSLLGYGDTEAF
TRBJ2-4 TRBV20-1 SARQGGNIQY
TRBJ2-1 TRBV5-1 ASSYGQGGGNEQF
TRBJ1-5 TRBV3-1 ASSQSTGTGKFNQPQH
TRBJ2-3 TRBV3-1 ASSQASGAGSDTQY
TRBJ2-7 TRBV12-3/TRBV12-4 ASSFLGNEQY
TRBJ2-5 TRBV5-1 ASSLAPGEETQY
TRBJ1-5 TRBV12-3/TRBV12-4 ASSYTGSNQPQH
TRBJ2-3 TRBV3-1 ASSRDHPTDTQY
TRBJ2-7 TRBV5-6 ASSLPPPGYEQY